The rows below give T cell receptor beta chains drawn from one sample of a study of cytomegalovirus exposure and HLA in healthy donors. This table comes from immunoSEQ multiplex PCR, and its TCRdb copy is limited to in-frame clones, with some not included. The data hold 95,000 to 150,000 clones, with roughly 87% observed a single time. The source material was PBMCs. All receptors derive from a woman younger than 30 in good health and CMV-seronegative. The CDR3 runs from the conserved cysteine through the conserved F or W. A D gene is named only where the DNA matches it firmly. Clone size appears in some rows only: once, few, many, or a class for an expanded clone.

v_gene: TRBV18
d_gene: TRBD1
abundance: -
j_gene: TRBJ1-5
len: 13
CDR3aa: CASSEQGDQPQHF
CDR3nt: TGTGCCAGCTCAGAACAGGGGGATCAGCCCCAGCATTTT

v_gene: TRBV5-1
d_gene: TRBD1
abundance: -
j_gene: TRBJ1-6
len: 16
CDR3aa: CASSTSGQVYNSPLHF
CDR3nt: TGCGCCAGCAGCACCTCGGGACAGGTCTATAATTCACCCCTCCACTTT

v_gene: TRBV5-1
d_gene: -
abundance: -
j_gene: TRBJ1-5
len: 14
CDR3aa: CASSPDNSNQPQHF
CDR3nt: TGCGCCAGCAGCCCAGACAATAGCAATCAGCCCCAGCATTTT

v_gene: TRBV27
d_gene: -
abundance: -
j_gene: TRBJ1-5
len: 14
CDR3aa: CASSLGGEDQPQHF
CDR3nt: TGTGCCAGCAGTTTAGGCGGGGAAGATCAGCCCCAGCATTTT

v_gene: TRBV30
d_gene: TRBD2
abundance: -
j_gene: TRBJ2-7
len: 13
CDR3aa: CAWSVLSGGEQYF
CDR3nt: TGTGCCTGGAGTGTACTGTCGGGAGGCGAGCAGTACTTC

v_gene: TRBV5-4
d_gene: TRBD2
abundance: -
j_gene: TRBJ2-3
len: 16
CDR3aa: CASSWGLAGNTDTQYF
CDR3nt: TGTGCCAGCAGCTGGGGACTAGCGGGGAACACAGATACGCAGTATTTT

v_gene: TRBV12-5
d_gene: -
abundance: -
j_gene: TRBJ2-5
len: 12
CDR3aa: CASGSRGETQYF
CDR3nt: TGTGCTAGTGGTTCTCGGGGGGAGACCCAGTACTTC

v_gene: TRBV7-6
d_gene: TRBD2
abundance: -
j_gene: TRBJ2-7
len: 18
CDR3aa: CASSLRTSGSSGVYEQYF
CDR3nt: TGTGCCAGCAGCTTGCGGACTAGCGGGAGTTCGGGGGTCTACGAGCAGTACTTC

v_gene: TRBV20-1
d_gene: -
abundance: once
j_gene: TRBJ2-3
len: 11
CDR3aa: CSAGDTDTQYF
CDR3nt: TGCAGTGCCGGGGACACAGATACGCAGTATTTT

v_gene: TRBV11-1
d_gene: TRBD2
abundance: -
j_gene: TRBJ2-1
len: 15
CDR3aa: CAPYFGGRADNEQFF
CDR3nt: TGTGCCCCCTACTTCGGCGGGAGGGCCGACAATGAGCAGTTCTTC

v_gene: TRBV5-5
d_gene: -
abundance: -
j_gene: TRBJ2-5
len: 14
CDR3aa: CASSLGGFQETQYF
CDR3nt: TGTGCCAGCAGCTTGGGGGGCTTCCAAGAGACCCAGTACTTC

v_gene: TRBV7-9
d_gene: -
abundance: -
j_gene: TRBJ1-5
len: 14
CDR3aa: CASSPRGGTEPQHF
CDR3nt: TGTGCCAGCAGCCCTAGGGGGGGCACAGAGCCCCAGCATTTT

v_gene: TRBV19
d_gene: -
abundance: -
j_gene: TRBJ2-3
len: 14
CDR3aa: CASSRQQGTDTQYF
CDR3nt: TGTGCCAGTAGTCGGCAGCAGGGGACAGATACGCAGTATTTT

v_gene: TRBV2
d_gene: TRBD2
abundance: -
j_gene: TRBJ2-3
len: 17
CDR3aa: CASSASGGPPRTDTQYF
CDR3nt: TGTGCCAGCAGTGCATCGGGAGGGCCTCCTCGCACAGATACGCAGTATTTT

v_gene: TRBV6-6
d_gene: TRBD2
abundance: once
j_gene: TRBJ2-7
len: 15
CDR3aa: CASSYSNGGTYEQYF
CDR3nt: TGTGCCAGCAGTTACTCGAACGGGGGGACCTACGAGCAGTACTTC

v_gene: TRBV15
d_gene: -
abundance: -
j_gene: TRBJ2-7
len: 12
CDR3aa: CATSRLYYEQYF
CDR3nt: TGTGCCACCAGCAGACTATACTACGAGCAGTACTTC

v_gene: TRBV20-1
d_gene: -
abundance: -
j_gene: TRBJ1-1
len: 11
CDR3aa: CSAPHPGEAFF
CDR3nt: TGCAGTGCTCCCCACCCGGGAGAAGCTTTCTTT

v_gene: TRBV6-5
d_gene: -
abundance: -
j_gene: TRBJ2-5
len: 14
CDR3aa: CASSRREPQETQYF
CDR3nt: TGTGCCAGCAGTCGCCGGGAGCCCCAAGAGACCCAGTACTTC

v_gene: TRBV5-1
d_gene: -
abundance: -
j_gene: TRBJ2-7
len: 13
CDR3aa: CASSLEGGGEQYF
CDR3nt: TGCGCCAGCAGCTTGGAAGGAGGAGGCGAGCAGTACTTC

v_gene: TRBV4-2
d_gene: -
abundance: once
j_gene: TRBJ1-2
len: 16
CDR3aa: CASSQGGGPFNYGYTF
CDR3nt: TGTGCCAGCAGCCAAGGCGGGGGACCCTTTAACTATGGCTACACCTTC

v_gene: TRBV6-6
d_gene: -
abundance: few
j_gene: TRBJ1-5
len: 13
CDR3aa: CASSYGSNQPQHF
CDR3nt: TGTGCCAGCAGTTACGGCAGCAATCAGCCCCAGCATTTT

v_gene: TRBV15
d_gene: -
abundance: -
j_gene: TRBJ1-4
len: 14
CDR3aa: CATSRGAAREKLFF
CDR3nt: TGTGCCACCAGCAGGGGGGCGGCGCGTGAAAAACTGTTTTTT

v_gene: TRBV7-9
d_gene: TRBD2
abundance: -
j_gene: TRBJ2-7
len: 15
CDR3aa: CASTQRGIPGYEQYF
CDR3nt: TGTGCCAGCACCCAGCGGGGGATTCCCGGGTACGAGCAGTACTTC

v_gene: TRBV14
d_gene: TRBD1
abundance: -
j_gene: TRBJ1-1
len: 15
CDR3aa: CASSRFGQARLEAFF
CDR3nt: TGTGCCAGCAGCAGATTTGGACAGGCCCGATTAGAGGCTTTCTTT

v_gene: TRBV5-4
d_gene: -
abundance: -
j_gene: TRBJ1-6
len: 17
CDR3aa: CASRSSTGRGMNSPLHF
CDR3nt: TGTGCCAGCCGCAGCAGTACGGGGAGGGGTATGAATTCACCCCTCCACTTT

v_gene: TRBV30
d_gene: TRBD1
abundance: -
j_gene: TRBJ2-7
len: 13
CDR3aa: CAWRRGQGYEQYF
CDR3nt: TGTGCCTGGCGGAGGGGACAGGGCTACGAGCAGTACTTC

v_gene: TRBV20-1
d_gene: -
abundance: -
j_gene: TRBJ2-3
len: 11
CDR3aa: CSAPLTDTQYF
CDR3nt: TGCAGTGCTCCCCTCACAGATACGCAGTATTTT

v_gene: TRBV29-1
d_gene: TRBD2
abundance: -
j_gene: TRBJ2-3
len: 16
CDR3aa: CSATTSGGLSGDTQYF
CDR3nt: TGCAGCGCTACGACTAGCGGGGGACTTAGTGGGGATACGCAGTATTTT

v_gene: TRBV7-2
d_gene: -
abundance: -
j_gene: TRBJ2-2
len: 17
CDR3aa: CASSLEGVRSGTGELFF
CDR3nt: TGTGCCAGCAGCTTAGAGGGGGTCCGCAGTGGGACCGGGGAGCTGTTTTTT

v_gene: TRBV4-1
d_gene: TRBD2
abundance: -
j_gene: TRBJ2-7
len: 16
CDR3aa: CASSQATGLAAYEQYF
CDR3nt: TGCGCCAGCAGCCAAGCCACGGGACTAGCTGCCTACGAGCAGTACTTC

v_gene: TRBV27
d_gene: -
abundance: -
j_gene: TRBJ2-7
len: 15
CDR3aa: CASSPTDWSSYEQYF
CDR3nt: TGTGCCAGCAGTCCGACTGACTGGAGCTCCTACGAGCAGTACTTC

v_gene: TRBV19
d_gene: -
abundance: -
j_gene: TRBJ1-5
len: 13
CDR3aa: CASSSQGRQPQHF
CDR3nt: TGTGCCAGTAGTAGCCAGGGTCGTCAGCCCCAGCATTTT

v_gene: TRBV5-1
d_gene: TRBD2
abundance: few
j_gene: TRBJ2-1
len: 15
CDR3aa: CASMAGLAGYNEQFF
CDR3nt: TGCGCCAGCATGGCAGGACTAGCGGGATACAATGAGCAGTTCTTC

v_gene: TRBV19
d_gene: -
abundance: -
j_gene: TRBJ1-1
len: 15
CDR3aa: CASTLGGSMNTEAFF
CDR3nt: TGTGCCAGTACCCTTGGGGGGAGTATGAACACTGAAGCTTTCTTT

v_gene: TRBV18
d_gene: TRBD2
abundance: once
j_gene: TRBJ2-1
len: 16
CDR3aa: CASSPVAGVRYNEQFF
CDR3nt: TGTGCCAGCTCACCCGTAGCGGGGGTCCGGTACAATGAGCAGTTCTTC

v_gene: TRBV6-6
d_gene: TRBD2
abundance: -
j_gene: TRBJ2-5
len: 15
CDR3aa: CASSYLAGGGETQYF
CDR3nt: TGTGCCAGCAGTTACCTGGCGGGGGGTGGGGAGACCCAGTACTTC

v_gene: TRBV6-5
d_gene: TRBD1
abundance: -
j_gene: TRBJ1-2
len: 16
CDR3aa: CASSSGDRGREVGYTF
CDR3nt: TGTGCCAGCAGTTCCGGGGACAGGGGGAGAGAGGTTGGCTACACCTTC

v_gene: TRBV27
d_gene: -
abundance: -
j_gene: TRBJ1-2
len: 14
CDR3aa: CASRILSQRDGYTF
CDR3nt: TGTGCCAGCAGAATTCTCTCACAGAGAGATGGCTACACCTTC

v_gene: TRBV4-3
d_gene: TRBD1
abundance: few
j_gene: TRBJ1-2
len: 15
CDR3aa: CASSQLQRQGGGYTF
CDR3nt: TGCGCCAGCAGCCAACTGCAACGACAGGGGGGGGGCTACACCTTC

v_gene: TRBV7-9
d_gene: TRBD2
abundance: -
j_gene: TRBJ2-3
len: 15
CDR3aa: CASTARRGVTDTQYF
CDR3nt: TGTGCCAGCACCGCCCGGCGGGGGGTCACAGATACGCAGTATTTT

v_gene: TRBV9
d_gene: TRBD1
abundance: -
j_gene: TRBJ1-2
len: 15
CDR3aa: CASSPSGTVLQGYTF
CDR3nt: TGTGCCAGCAGCCCCTCCGGGACAGTCCTCCAGGGCTACACCTTC

v_gene: TRBV28
d_gene: TRBD1
abundance: -
j_gene: TRBJ1-5
len: 14
CDR3aa: CASSLGQGSQPQHF
CDR3nt: TGTGCCAGCAGTTTAGGACAGGGCAGTCAGCCCCAGCATTTT

v_gene: TRBV5-1
d_gene: TRBD1
abundance: -
j_gene: TRBJ1-5
len: 15
CDR3aa: CASSYGTGSYQPQHF
CDR3nt: TGCGCCAGCAGCTACGGGACAGGGTCGTATCAGCCCCAGCATTTT

v_gene: TRBV6-5
d_gene: TRBD1
abundance: -
j_gene: TRBJ1-1
len: 14
CDR3aa: CASSPQTGVAEAFF
CDR3nt: TGTGCCAGCAGTCCTCAGACAGGGGTCGCTGAAGCTTTCTTT

v_gene: TRBV4-3
d_gene: TRBD2
abundance: -
j_gene: TRBJ2-5
len: 18
CDR3aa: CASSQLPGTSGEQETQYF
CDR3nt: TGCGCCAGCAGCCAATTACCCGGGACTAGCGGGGAACAAGAGACCCAGTACTTC

v_gene: TRBV30
d_gene: -
abundance: -
j_gene: TRBJ1-1
len: 14
CDR3aa: CAWSWGGAGAEAFF
CDR3nt: TGTGCCTGGAGTTGGGGGGGCGCGGGAGCTGAAGCTTTCTTT